This T cell receptor beta chain was recovered during a study of shared clonotypes between healthy human individuals. Whole-study results and caveats: The study sampled only blood, and tissue repertoires likely differ.

Naive CD8 populations comprised CD45RO-negative cells positively selected for CCR7, excluding terminally differentiated effector memory CD45RA+ cells. The donors, healthy adults who were HIV-negative, had experienced no recent acute infections or vaccinations. About this clone itself: Antigen unknown.

Some 27,000 T cell genomes, or approximately 190 ng DNA, went into the sorted-subset replicate PCRs. Libraries were prepared by immunoSEQ multiplex PCR; TCRdb keeps only in-frame clonotypes and omits some of them. The table lists nearly 600,000 clones, roughly 95% of them singletons, with 0.11% in the top ten. V lost 3 bases and J lost 5; bases outside the gene matches: 5. CDR3 size: 14 residues. Germline CDR1 is SGHTS and CDR2 is YDEGEE. V and J are TRBV5-8 and TRBJ2-7; 10 bases are shared with TRBD1. Sequenced: naive CD8+ T cells sorted from blood. The origin of this receptor is a woman between 25 and 40 years old in good health. DNA of the CDR3: TGTGCCAGCAGCTCGCCGGGACAGGGGAACGAGCAGTACTTC. Amino acids: CASSSPGQGNEQYF.